This T cell receptor beta chain was identified in a study of beta chain features in type 1 diabetes (dated by TCRdb to 2017 to 2018). For the wider study: Patients and healthy donors did not differ in mean age, gender distribution, total cell number or subset yield. A total of roughly 99,000,000 sorted cells were examined across all samples, and the number of cells per subset was strongly correlated with RNA yield. In the study, TCRB repertoires of sorted circulating CD4+ T cell subsets from recently diagnosed type 1 diabetes patients were compared with those of matched healthy donors. Whereas all 30 or so donors provided naive and central memory subsets, regulatory and stem cell-like memory subsets were isolated from just 8 patients and about 8 healthy donors.

The entire amount of isolated RNA was reverse transcribed using the High Capacity cDNA Reverse Transcription Kit, so the sequenced TCRB transcripts were expressed ones. Deep immunoSEQ sequencing was performed on naive, central memory and regulatory T cell samples, with an average of around 3.4 million total reads per sample. Sorted cells were lysed in RLT buffer and RNA was extracted with DNase-treated RNeasy Micro or Mini kits, depending on cell number. To prevent cross-contamination, each cell subset was processed individually, whereas patient and healthy donor samples were processed jointly. The immunoSEQ multiplex PCR was used to amplify TCRB sequences from cDNA, yielding 87-bp fragments that span the CDR3 region. Amplicons were sequenced on the Illumina HiSeq platform. In the paper's pipeline: PCR bias was computationally corrected using synthetic template baselines, reads within Hamming distance 2 were collapsed, and singletons that could not be merged were discarded. Reads were aligned against IMGT so that V, D and J genes, CDR3 length and insertions or deletions at six rearrangement sites could be assigned. Within each subset, clonotype counts were normalized to the number of sorted cells before true diversity and Gini coefficients were calculated with the tcR R package. The overlap coefficient, calculated on TCRB nucleotide sequences, was used to measure repertoire sharing. TCRdb mirrors the immuneACCESS table, restricted to in-frame sequences. Some clones are absent from its copies; in checked studies, under half trace to an unresolved V gene, and the reason for the others is unknown. The DNA gave D and trimming, while V, J and clone size come from that table. The sample yields under 150,000 clones; around a sixth were counted once. Roughly 2.6% of the sample goes to the ten largest clones.

The germline V gene gives CDR1 as SGHTA and CDR2 as FQGTGA. The CDR3, from cysteine to phenylalanine, totals 13 residues. The entry retains the CDR3 DNA only, 39 bases that are in frame from base 1. V is cut by 2 bases and J by 3 bases, and the space between the germline ends is 4 bases. From each donor, a single peripheral blood sample of about 120 mL on average was drawn into heparinised tubes. A BD FACSAria II was used to sort naive, central memory, regulatory and stem cell-like memory CD4+ T cells with a panel that included CD45RO, CCR7, CD25, CD127, CD95 and CD27. A purity above 98% was achieved for all sorted populations. Right away, PBMCs were isolated by Lymphoprep density gradient centrifugation and were stained directly, with no culture step. To minimize batch effects, samples were stained and sorted in pairs, one healthy donor with one patient per experiment. In regard to this clone: The antigen this receptor binds is unknown. The sample holds no much larger clone one base away, and base qualities are not on file.

Study-level results and caveats: HLA sub-analyses involved small numbers of individuals, so any influence of HLA type on TCRB rearrangement remained unresolved. Shorter templates might be favored by PCR, yet because patient and control samples were amplified and corrected together, any such skew would affect both groups equally. A moderate but significant shortening of TCRB CDR3 length was observed in type 1 diabetes patients in all four CD4+ subsets. Naive, central memory and regulatory TCRB repertoires appeared to be more alike among patients than among healthy donors. At VDJ recombination sites, type 1 diabetes patients had fewer insertions and more deleted nucleotides, which implies abnormalities in thymic rearrangement. Because cDNA was sequenced instead of genomic DNA, activated cells with high expression could be over-represented, although the groups did not differ in activation or CD3 levels.

The TCR comes from a young man with type 1 diabetes. This sequence uses TRBV7-3 and TRBJ2-2, with the D segment identity uncertain. Sequencing input: central memory CD4+ T cells from blood. The nucleotide sequence reads TGTGCCAGCAGCTTAGAATACACCGGGGAGCTGTTTTTT. It translates as CASSLEYTGELFF.